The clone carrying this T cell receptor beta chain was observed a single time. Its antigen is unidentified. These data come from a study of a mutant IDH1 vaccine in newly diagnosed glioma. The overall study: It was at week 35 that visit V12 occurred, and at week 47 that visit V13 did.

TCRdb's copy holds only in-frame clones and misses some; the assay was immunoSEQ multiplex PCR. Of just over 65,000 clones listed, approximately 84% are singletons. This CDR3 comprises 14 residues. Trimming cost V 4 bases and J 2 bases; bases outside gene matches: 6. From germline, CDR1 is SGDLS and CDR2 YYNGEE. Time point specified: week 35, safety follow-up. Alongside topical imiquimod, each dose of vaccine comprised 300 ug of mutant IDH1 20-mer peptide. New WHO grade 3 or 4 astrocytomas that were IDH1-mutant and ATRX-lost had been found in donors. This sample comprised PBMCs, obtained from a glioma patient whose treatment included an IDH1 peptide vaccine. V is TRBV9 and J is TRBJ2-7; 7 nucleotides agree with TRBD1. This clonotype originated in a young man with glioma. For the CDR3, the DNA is TGTGCCAGCAGCCCGACAGGGAACACCTACGAGCAGTACTTC. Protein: CASSPTGNTYEQYF.